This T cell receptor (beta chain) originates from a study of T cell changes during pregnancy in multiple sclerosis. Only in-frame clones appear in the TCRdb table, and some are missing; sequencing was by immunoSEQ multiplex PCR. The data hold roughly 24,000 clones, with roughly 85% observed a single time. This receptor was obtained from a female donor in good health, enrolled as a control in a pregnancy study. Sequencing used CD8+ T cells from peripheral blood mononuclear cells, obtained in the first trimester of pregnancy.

The CDR3 loop is CATSKGGLTDTQYF. The CDR3 coding sequence is TGTGCCACCAGCAAGGGGGGGCTAACAGATACGCAGTATTTT. The V and J genes are TRBV15 and TRBJ2-3; possibly TRBD2 for D (7 bases). Trimming left V 4 bases short and J 3 bases short, with 11 bases between. This CDR3 spans 14 amino acids. Germline lookup yields CDR1 LNHNV and CDR2 YYDKDF (reference sequence).